This T cell receptor beta chain is drawn from a study of glioma-infiltrating T cells. TCR alpha and beta CDR3 regions were amplified from RNA using iRepertoire nested multiplex PCR. TCRdb ran MiXCR on the multiplex PCR reads and lists one entry per CDR3 protein. The data contain 300,000 to 450,000 distinct CDR3 sequences, more than 35% of them singletons. The CDR3 is made up of 15 amino acids. V dropped 2 bases and J dropped 6 bases, with 14 bases sitting between them. CDR1 and CDR2 (germline): MDHEN, SYDVKM. This chain joins TRBV28 and TRBJ1-3; D possibly corresponds to TRBD1 (5 bases). The TCR originated in a human donor with low-grade glioma or glioblastoma, undergoing nonglioma brain surgery, or in good health (not recorded which). Sequences were obtained from glioma tissue, nonneoplastic brain tissue, or PBMCs (not recorded which). The CDR3 coding sequence is TGTGCCAGCAGTTTACGGCCCGGGGGGGAAAACACCATATATTTT. This sequence encodes CASSLRPGGENTIYF.